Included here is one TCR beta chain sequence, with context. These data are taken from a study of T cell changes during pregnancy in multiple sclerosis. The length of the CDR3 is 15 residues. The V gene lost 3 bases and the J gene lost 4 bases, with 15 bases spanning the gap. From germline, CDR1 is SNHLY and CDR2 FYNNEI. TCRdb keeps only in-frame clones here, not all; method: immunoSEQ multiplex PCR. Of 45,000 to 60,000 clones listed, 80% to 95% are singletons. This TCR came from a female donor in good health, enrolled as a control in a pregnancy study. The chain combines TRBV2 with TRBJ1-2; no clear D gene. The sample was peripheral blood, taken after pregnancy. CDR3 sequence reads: CASSEVSAMGYGYTF. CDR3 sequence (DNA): TGTGCCAGCAGTGAGGTGTCAGCGATGGGCTATGGCTACACCTTC.